One and the same sample provided the 12 T cell receptor beta chains below, sequenced in a study of T cell responses to AZD1222 COVID-19 vaccine. Generated by immunoSEQ multiplex PCR, the TCRdb table keeps only in-frame clones and is missing some. The sample includes more than 95,000 clones, 85% to 90% of them seen just once. This material consisted of peripheral blood, taken 28 days after the second AZD1222 dose. Receptors originate from an adult who received the AZD1222 COVID-19 vaccine.

This rearrangement joins TRBV30 to TRBJ1-6, with D perhaps matching TRBD1 (5 bases). There are 13 residues in the CDR3. The V end lost 3 bases, the J end lost 4 bases, and 7 bases lay between the germline ends. CDR1 GTSNPN and CDR2 SVGIG come from the germline V gene (reference sequence). Here the CDR3 reads CAWSAGYNSPLHF. The CDR3 bases are TGTGCCTGGAGCGCAGGGTATAATTCACCCCTCCACTTT.

This rearrangement joins TRBV5-6 to TRBJ1-3, with 9 bases identical to TRBD1. J gave up 4 bases and V 4 bases, and 3 bases lay outside the gene matches. This CDR3 contains 14 residues. Per the germline V gene, CDR1 is SGHDT and CDR2 is YYEEEE. The CDR3 region is CASSPGTGGNTIYF. In nucleotides, the CDR3 is TGTGCCAGCAGCCCCGGGACAGGGGGAAACACCATATATTTT.

The rearrangement links TRBV18 to TRBJ1-5; 9 bases align to TRBD1. In germline, CDR1 is KGHSH, CDR2 LQKENI. V shed 2 bases, J shed 6 bases, and the junction held 8 bases outside the gene matches. The CDR3 extends over 16 amino acids. For the CDR3, the DNA is TGTGCCAGCTCACCATGGGACAGGGTAGACGGTCAGCCCCAGCATTTT. This gives the protein CASSPWDRVDGQPQHF.

The J gene is TRBJ2-7, the V gene TRBV4-1, with 14 bases fitting TRBD2. The CDR3 is 17 amino acids. Trimming at V came to 0 bases and at J to 3 bases, leaving 4 bases not matched to a gene. CDR1 is MGHRA, CDR2 YSYEKL, per germline. Here the CDR3 DNA reads TGCGCCAGCAGCCAAGATAGGACTAGCGGGAGGAGCTACGAGCAGTACTTC. Its protein is CASSQDRTSGRSYEQYF.

This sequence joins TRBV21-1 and TRBJ1-4. TRBV21-1 is a documented pseudogene. This CDR3 spans 18 amino acids. The CDR3 DNA is TGTGCCAGCGCCCCCACACTTCGATTATATACAACTAATGAAAAACTGTTTTTT. Translated, it gives CASAPTLRLYTTNEKLFF.

CDR3 loop: CSARGGGDTF. For the CDR3, the DNA is TGCAGTGCTAGAGGTGGTGGGGACACCTTC. The chain combines TRBV20-1 with TRBJ1-2, with no clear D. Trimming took 1 base from V and 12 from J, leaving 9 bases between them. The CDR3 covers 10 residues. Germline loops: CDR1 DFQATT, CDR2 SNEGSKA (reference sequence).

V is TRBV30 and J is TRBJ2-3; 7 nucleotides align to TRBD1. Germline trimming cut 4 bases from V and 1 base from J; bases unmatched to any gene: 5. CDR1 and CDR2 (germline): GTSNPN, SVGIG (reference sequence). This CDR3 comprises 14 residues. The CDR3 loop is CAWTRQGGTDTQYF. As DNA, the CDR3 is TGTGCCTGGACCCGACAGGGTGGCACAGATACGCAGTATTTT. Filled out from reference TRBV30 and TRBJ2-3, the complete variable domain reads SQTIHQWPATLVQPVGSPLSLECTVEGTSNPNLYWYRQAAGRGLQLLFYSVGIGQISSEVPQNLSASRPQDRQFILSSKKLLLSDSGFYLCAWTRQGGTDTQYFGPGTRLTVL.

J is TRBJ2-1 and V is TRBV27; 8 nucleotides align to TRBD1. The CDR3 totals 15 residues. Germline V lookup: CDR1 MNHEY, CDR2 SMNVEV (reference sequence). V lost 2 bases and J lost 5; bases outside the gene matches: 5. Here the CDR3 reads CASSLGWTGNNEQFF. The CDR3 nucleotides read TGTGCCAGCAGTTTAGGCTGGACAGGGAACAATGAGCAGTTCTTC.

V and J are TRBV5-4 and TRBJ2-7; D may be TRBD1 or TRBD2 (7 bases each). The CDR3 length is 13 residues. V lost 4 bases and J 3 bases, leaving 11 bases between the germline ends. Germline lookup yields CDR1 SGHNT and CDR2 YYREEE (reference sequence). The CDR3 bases are TGTGCCAGCAGCCCAGGGGGGGGCTACGAGCAGTACTTC. Protein product: CASSPGGGYEQYF.

The chain links TRBV30 to TRBJ1-2; D remains ambiguous. The ends were cut back, 2 bases at V and 0 bases at J, with 10 bases in the middle. The CDR3 totals 14 residues. CDR1 is GTSNPN, CDR2 SVGIG, per germline (reference sequence). CDR3 in DNA: TGTGCCTGGAGTTGGAGGCGATCTAACTATGGCTACACCTTC. The encoded protein is CAWSWRRSNYGYTF.

This clone appeared a few times. CDR3 sequence: CASSPMTGRVNTEAFF. The CDR3 DNA follows: TGCGCCAGCAGCCCGATGACAGGGAGGGTGAACACTGAAGCTTTCTTT. The chain has TRBV5-1 and TRBJ1-1; 7 bases match TRBD1. CDR1 is SGHRS, CDR2 YFSETQ, per germline. V was pared by 4 bases and J by 0 bases, with 9 bases of the junction left unmatched. The CDR3 totals 16 residues.

The gene calls are TRBV7-9 and TRBJ2-1, with D perhaps TRBD2 (5 bases). Between the trimmed V and J ends, which lost 4 bases and 4 bases, there was a span of 11 bases. Per germline, CDR1 SEHNR and CDR2 FQNEAQ (reference sequence). The CDR3 sequence is 14 residues long. This chain's CDR3 is CASSSRGGYNEQFF. The CDR3 DNA reads as TGTGCCAGCAGCTCCCGGGGTGGTTACAATGAGCAGTTCTTC.